This passage covers 8 T cell receptor beta chains from one sample sequenced in a study of blood T cell repertoires in COVID-19. Assay used: immunoSEQ multiplex PCR; TCRdb lists only in-frame clones, some missing. The sample lists about 150,000 clones, about four fifths seen once, with about 2% in the top ten. Sequenced sample: peripheral blood. The receptors originated from a woman of 80 years or more with acute or convalescent COVID-19.

This clone was recorded once. The J gene is TRBJ1-6, the V gene TRBV18, with D perhaps matching TRBD1 (5 bases). V dropped 2 bases and J dropped 7 bases, with 12 bases sitting between them. This CDR3 region has 15 residues. Per germline, CDR1 KGHSH and CDR2 LQKENI. CDR3 protein: CASSPARAGNSPLHF. CDR3 DNA: TGTGCCAGCTCACCAGCCAGGGCGGGGAATTCACCCCTCCACTTT. Looking up the rest from reference TRBV18 and TRBJ1-6 gives the full variable domain: NAGVMQNPRHLVRRRGQEARLRCSPMKGHSHVYWYRQLPEEGLKFMVYLQKENIIDESGMPKERFSAEFPKEGPSILRIQQVVRGDSAAYFCASSPARAGNSPLHFGNGTRLTVT.

The genes are TRBV6-5 and TRBJ2-1; 9 positions agree with TRBD1. CDR1 is MNHEY, CDR2 SVGAGI, per germline. CDR3 size: 13 residues. Trimming removed 8 bases from V and 8 bases from J; junction bases left unmatched: 7. The CDR3 sequence is CASAPDRGDEQFF. For the CDR3, the DNA is TGTGCCAGCGCGCCCGACAGGGGGGATGAGCAGTTCTTC.

The chain recombines TRBV6-2 or TRBV6-3 with TRBJ1-6; 10 nucleotides match TRBD1. J lost 6 bases, V lost 2 bases, and 7 bases had no gene match. Germline loops: CDR1 MNHEY, CDR2 SVGEGT. This CDR3 comprises 17 residues. CDR3 amino acids: CASSYRTGTGVNSPLHF. CDR3 in DNA: TGTGCCAGCAGTTACCGAACAGGGACAGGGGTTAATTCACCCCTCCACTTT.

The chain links TRBV7-6 to TRBJ2-5, with a possible D match to TRBD1 (5 bases). This CDR3 is built from 14 residues. V lost 3 bases and J 5 bases, leaving 13 bases between the germline ends. CDR1 is SGHVS and CDR2 is FNYEAQ in the germline V gene. The CDR3 loop is CASSLIRVGETQYF. The DNA for the CDR3 is TGTGCCAGCAGCTTGATCAGGGTCGGGGAGACCCAGTACTTC. Full variable domain (remainder filled in from reference TRBV7-6 and TRBJ2-5): GAGVSQSPRYKVTKRGQDVALRCDPISGHVSLYWYRQALGQGPEFLTYFNYEAQQDKSGLPNDRFSAERPEGSISTLTIQRTEQRDSAMYRCASSLIRVGETQYFGPGTRLLVL.

The chain recombines TRBV2 with TRBJ1-4; 7 bases agree with TRBD1. CDR1 and CDR2 (germline): SNHLY, FYNNEI. CDR3 length equals 14 residues. V lost 10 bases, J lost 5 bases, and 10 bases stayed unmatched. As DNA, the CDR3 is TGTGCCACTAGAGTACAGGGGCGGAATGAAAAACTGTTTTTT. This encodes CATRVQGRNEKLFF. The full variable domain, rest sourced from reference TRBV2 and TRBJ1-4, is EPEVTQTPSHQVTQMGQEVILRCVPISNHLYFYWYRQILGQKVEFLVSFYNNEISEKSEIFDDQFSVERPDGSNFTLKIRSTKLEDSAMYFCATRVQGRNEKLFFGSGTQLSVL.

V usage is TRBV12-3 or TRBV12-4 and J usage is TRBJ1-1, with D possibly being TRBD1 (5 bases). The CDR3 consists of 13 residues. Trimming removed 5 bases from V and 10 bases from J, with 17 bases in between. The CDR3 region has the DNA TGTGCCAGCAGTCACTCCGTGGGGGGGGGAGCTTTCTTT. Protein product: CASSHSVGGGAFF.

Regarding this clone: One junction end does not reproduce the germline sequence, and a read error may be involved. The rearrangement links TRBV5-1 to TRBJ1-2, with D perhaps TRBD1 (6 bases). The CDR3 has 14 amino acids. Germline CDR1 reads SGHRS; CDR2 reads YFSETQ. This CDR3 is CASRLDQPGDGYTF. DNA for the CDR3: TGCGCCAGCAGGTTGGATCAACCAGGGGACGGCTACACCTTC. The full variable domain, completed using reference TRBV5-1 and TRBJ1-2, is KAGVTQTPRYLIKTRGQQVTLSCSPISGHRSVSWYQQTPGQGLQFLFEYFSETQRNKGNFPGRFSGRQFSNSRSEMNVSTLELGDSALYLCASRLDQPGDGYTFGSGTRLTVV.

This clone was counted only a few times. The chain couples TRBV30 to TRBJ1-3, with D possibly TRBD1 on 6 matching bases. Germline assignment: CDR1 GTSNPN and CDR2 SVGIG (reference sequence). This CDR3 comprises 15 residues. Deletions cut 2 bases from V and 3 bases from J, with 14 bases between. CDR3 region: CAWSRAGVLGNTIYF. The CDR3 DNA sequence: TGTGCCTGGAGTCGCGCAGGGGTCCTTGGAAACACCATATATTTT.